This entry concerns a single TCR beta chain. There is no known antigen for this receptor. One base away there is no much larger clone; base qualities are not given. Thawed unstimulated PBMCs were stained for CD3, CD4 and CD8 and FACS-sorted into CD3+CD4+ and CD3+CD8+ populations. Randomization to immunosuppression withdrawal applied to every one of the 8 studied subjects. The Qiagen DNeasy Blood and Tissue Kit was used to isolate genomic DNA. The entry originates in a study of T cell clones after liver transplantation (dated by TCRdb to the late 2010s). Notes on the research overall: The samples were obtained from ITN030ST, a randomized trial that attempted immunosuppression withdrawal within 2 years after liver transplantation. As an antigen-independent comparator for the donor-reactive sequences, third party-reactive TCRbeta sequences from pre-transplant MLRs were identified as well. Tolerance was defined as complete immunosuppression withdrawal for at least one year with no rise in liver enzymes beyond twice the upper limit of normal. Subjects received no induction therapy and standard immunosuppression until randomization at 12-24 months post-transplant. Of the eight recipients, a few were HCV-positive, while the remaining recipients had been transplanted for non-autoimmune, non-viral indications. Donor-reactive T cell clones were identified by TCRbeta sequencing after a pre-transplant mixed lymphocyte reaction and then tracked in post-transplant blood. Blood samples were collected pre-transplant, then pre-randomization ahead of withdrawal, and finally post-randomization once withdrawal had either been completed or failed. Of the 8 liver transplant recipients making up the studied cohort, 3 were classified as tolerant and 5 as non-tolerant.

High-throughput TCRbeta CDR3 sequencing of frozen genomic DNA was performed by immunoSEQ, including PCR amplification, mapping, bias correction and internal controls. On the authors' methods: Productive rearrangements were retained, and unique TCRbeta sequences were defined by the CDR3 nucleotide sequence together with the V and J gene. Donor-reactive sequences required at least 5-fold expansion in CFSE-low cells versus unstimulated pre-transplant cells and at least 0.01% frequency. Minimum frequency thresholds were set for each subject based on the unstimulated sample with the lowest template count, ensuring at least 90% detection power. Repertoire turnover was measured by Jensen-Shannon divergence between the top 1000 TCRbeta sequences post- and pre-transplant. Two-sided Fisher's exact tests were used to test for changes in the detection of donor-reactive sequences. What TCRdb holds here is the immuneACCESS table cut down to in-frame rearrangements. Part of the clones is not present; checked against another copy, under half of the missing clones reflect an unresolved V gene, and the others are unexplained. V, J and clone size are taken as reported in that table, and D and trimming were inferred from the DNA itself. The sample table shows 55,000 to 75,000 clones, and approximately 70% are seen once. The biggest ten clones account for around 2.8% of the sample.

Paper-wide results and their limitations: Because of small, heterogeneous patient numbers and non-standardized post-transplant time points, the conclusions were only preliminary. Without allograft tissue specimens, donor-reactive T cells may have migrated into the graft rather than being deleted. A greater decline was seen for donor-reactive sequences than for third party-reactive sequences, suggesting partial antigen-specific deletion unrelated to withdrawal success. Low numbers of available donor cells limited the measurable donor-reactive repertoire in a couple of subjects. A significant post-transplant decrease in circulating donor-reactive CD4 TCRbeta sequences was observed in 5 of 8 subjects, irrespective of tolerance or HCV status. After accounting for repertoire turnover, donor-reactive detection was significantly reduced in 7 of 8 subjects for CD4 and 8 of 8 for CD8.

The germline V gene gives CDR1 as SGHAT and CDR2 as FQNNGV. There are 19 amino acids in the CDR3, from cysteine to phenylalanine inclusive. The read is trimmed to its CDR3 DNA, 57 bases read in frame from base 1. V and J are trimmed by 5 bases and 0 bases, and the gene matches miss 16 bases of the junction. The source of this sequence is a human patient who received a liver transplant. Following a transplant, a fraction of the T cells may be traceable to the graft donor. Source: CD4+ T cells from blood, taken at the approximately 15-month timepoint. The chain is encoded by TRBV11-2 joined to TRBJ1-5; 7 bases in the middle match TRBD1. The CDR3 amino acid sequence is: CASSPHMRGRGNSNQPQHF. The DNA sequence reads TGTGCCAGCAGCCCACATATGAGGGGCAGGGGGAATAGCAATCAGCCCCAGCATTTT.